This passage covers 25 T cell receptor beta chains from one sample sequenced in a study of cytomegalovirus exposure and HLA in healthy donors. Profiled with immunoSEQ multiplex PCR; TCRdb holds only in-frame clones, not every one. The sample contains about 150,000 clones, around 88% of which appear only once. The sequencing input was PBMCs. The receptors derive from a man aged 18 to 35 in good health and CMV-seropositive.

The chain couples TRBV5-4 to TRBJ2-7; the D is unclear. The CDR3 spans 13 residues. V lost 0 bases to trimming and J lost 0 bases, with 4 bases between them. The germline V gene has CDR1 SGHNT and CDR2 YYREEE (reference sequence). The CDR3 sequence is CASSLASSYEQYF. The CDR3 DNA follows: TGTGCCAGCAGCTTGGCCTCCTCCTACGAGCAGTACTTC.

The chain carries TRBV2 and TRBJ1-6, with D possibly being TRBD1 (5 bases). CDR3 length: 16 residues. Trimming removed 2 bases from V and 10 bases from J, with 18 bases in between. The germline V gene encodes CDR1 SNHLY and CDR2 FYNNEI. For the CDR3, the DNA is TGTGCCAGCAGTGAAAATATTCCAGGGCCAGCGTCACCCCTCCACTTT. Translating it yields CASSENIPGPASPLHF. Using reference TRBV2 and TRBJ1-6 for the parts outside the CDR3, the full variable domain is EPEVTQTPSHQVTQMGQEVILRCVPISNHLYFYWYRQILGQKVEFLVSFYNNEISEKSEIFDDQFSVERPDGSNFTLKIRSTKLEDSAMYFCASSENIPGPASPLHFGNGTRLTVT.

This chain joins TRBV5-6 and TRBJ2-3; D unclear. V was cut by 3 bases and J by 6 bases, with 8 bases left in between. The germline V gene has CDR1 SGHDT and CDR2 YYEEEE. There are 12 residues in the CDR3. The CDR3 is CASSSGLDTQYF. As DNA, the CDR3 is TGTGCCAGCAGCTCAGGTTTGGATACGCAGTATTTT.

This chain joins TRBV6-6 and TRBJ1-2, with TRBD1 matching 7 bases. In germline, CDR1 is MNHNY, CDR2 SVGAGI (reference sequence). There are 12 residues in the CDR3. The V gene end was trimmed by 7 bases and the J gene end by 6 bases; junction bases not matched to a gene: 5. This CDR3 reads CASTTGINGYTF. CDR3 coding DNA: TGTGCCAGCACGACAGGGATTAATGGCTACACCTTC.

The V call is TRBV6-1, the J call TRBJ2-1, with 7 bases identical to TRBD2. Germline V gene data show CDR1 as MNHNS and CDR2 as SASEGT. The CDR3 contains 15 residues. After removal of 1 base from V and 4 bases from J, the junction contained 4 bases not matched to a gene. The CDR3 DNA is TGTGCCAGCAGTGAAGGGGACTACCTTTACAATGAGCAGTTCTTC. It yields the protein CASSEGDYLYNEQFF.

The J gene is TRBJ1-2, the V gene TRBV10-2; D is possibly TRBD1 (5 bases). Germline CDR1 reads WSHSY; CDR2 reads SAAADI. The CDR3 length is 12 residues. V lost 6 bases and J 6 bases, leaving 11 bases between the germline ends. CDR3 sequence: CASRDKGDGYTF. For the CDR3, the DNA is TGCGCCAGCAGGGACAAAGGTGATGGCTACACCTTC.

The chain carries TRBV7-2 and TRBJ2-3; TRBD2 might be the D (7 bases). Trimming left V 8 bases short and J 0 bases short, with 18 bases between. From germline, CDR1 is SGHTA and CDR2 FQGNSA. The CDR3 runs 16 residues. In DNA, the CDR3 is TGTGCCAGCCGTTTAGGGGCGGGGGCTAGCACAGATACGCAGTATTTT. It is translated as CASRLGAGASTDTQYF.

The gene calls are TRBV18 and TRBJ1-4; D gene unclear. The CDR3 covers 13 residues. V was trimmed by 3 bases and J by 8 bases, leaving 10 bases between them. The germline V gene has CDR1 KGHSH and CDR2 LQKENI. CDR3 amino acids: CASSPRAGEKLFF. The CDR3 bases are TGTGCCAGCTCACCGAGGGCGGGGGAAAAACTGTTTTTT.

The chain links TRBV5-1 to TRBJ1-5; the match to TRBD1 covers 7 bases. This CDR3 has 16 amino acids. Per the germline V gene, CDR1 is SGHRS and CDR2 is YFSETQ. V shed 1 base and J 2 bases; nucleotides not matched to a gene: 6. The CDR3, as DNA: TGCGCCAGCAGCTTGACCTCCGGACAGGGCAATCAGCCCCAGCATTTT. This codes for CASSLTSGQGNQPQHF.

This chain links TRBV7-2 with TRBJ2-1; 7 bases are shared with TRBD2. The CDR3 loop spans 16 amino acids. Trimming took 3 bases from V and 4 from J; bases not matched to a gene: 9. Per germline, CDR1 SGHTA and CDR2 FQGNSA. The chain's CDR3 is CASSFGVAGLYNEQFF. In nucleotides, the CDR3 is TGTGCCAGCAGCTTTGGAGTAGCGGGCTTATACAATGAGCAGTTCTTC.

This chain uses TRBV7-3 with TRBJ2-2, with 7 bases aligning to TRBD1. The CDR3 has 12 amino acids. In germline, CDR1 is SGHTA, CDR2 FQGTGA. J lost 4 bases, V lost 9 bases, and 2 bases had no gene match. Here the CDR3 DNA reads TGTGCCAGTCACAGGGGCACCGGGGAGCTGTTTTTT. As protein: CASHRGTGELFF.

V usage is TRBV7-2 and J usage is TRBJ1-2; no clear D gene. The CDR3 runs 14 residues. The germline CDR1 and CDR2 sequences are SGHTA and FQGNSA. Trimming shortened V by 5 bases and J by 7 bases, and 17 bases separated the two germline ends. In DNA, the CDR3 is TGTGCCAGCAGCCCCCGCCGGGGTAAGGGTGGCTACACCTTC. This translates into CASSPRRGKGGYTF.

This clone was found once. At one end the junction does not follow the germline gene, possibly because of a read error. This CDR3 reads CASIPTGGYHETQYF. CDR3 sequence (DNA): TGTGCCAGCATACCTACAGGGGGTTACCACGAGACCCAGTACTTC. The chain has TRBV6-5 and TRBJ2-5; 8 bases map to TRBD1. Per germline, CDR1 MNHEY and CDR2 SVGAGI. CDR3 size: 15 residues.

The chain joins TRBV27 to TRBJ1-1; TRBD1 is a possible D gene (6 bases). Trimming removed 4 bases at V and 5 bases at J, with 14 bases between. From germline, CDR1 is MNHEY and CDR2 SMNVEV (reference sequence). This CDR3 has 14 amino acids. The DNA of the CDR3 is TGTGCCAGCAGTTCCGCAGGGGATCGGACTGAAGCTTTCTTT. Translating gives CASSSAGDRTEAFF.

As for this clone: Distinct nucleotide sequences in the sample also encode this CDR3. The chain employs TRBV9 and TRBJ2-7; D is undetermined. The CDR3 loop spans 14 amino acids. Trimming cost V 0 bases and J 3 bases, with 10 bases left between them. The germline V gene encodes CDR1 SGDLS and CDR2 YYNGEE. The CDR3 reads CASSVGRSSYEQYF. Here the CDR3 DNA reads TGTGCCAGCAGCGTAGGCCGATCTAGCTACGAGCAGTACTTC. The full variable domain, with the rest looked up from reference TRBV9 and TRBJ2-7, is DSGVTQTPKHLITATGQRVTLRCSPRSGDLSVYWYQQSLDQGLQFLIQYYNGEERAKGNILERFSAQQFPDLHSELNLSSLELGDSALYFCASSVGRSSYEQYFGPGTRLTVT.

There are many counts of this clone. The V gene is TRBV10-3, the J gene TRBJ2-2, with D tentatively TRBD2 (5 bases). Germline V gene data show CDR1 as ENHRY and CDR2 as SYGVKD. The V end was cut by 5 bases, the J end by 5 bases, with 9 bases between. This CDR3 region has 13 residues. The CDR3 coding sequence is TGTGCCATCAGTTCCGGGGAAACCGGGGAGCTGTTTTTT. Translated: CAISSGETGELFF.

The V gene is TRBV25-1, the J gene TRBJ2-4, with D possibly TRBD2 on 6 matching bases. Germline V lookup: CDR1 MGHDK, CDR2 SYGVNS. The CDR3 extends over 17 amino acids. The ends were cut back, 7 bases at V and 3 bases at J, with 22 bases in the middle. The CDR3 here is CASNISRGKCGKNIQYF. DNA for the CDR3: TGTGCCAGCAATATTAGCCGGGGGAAATGCGGCAAAAACATTCAGTACTTC.

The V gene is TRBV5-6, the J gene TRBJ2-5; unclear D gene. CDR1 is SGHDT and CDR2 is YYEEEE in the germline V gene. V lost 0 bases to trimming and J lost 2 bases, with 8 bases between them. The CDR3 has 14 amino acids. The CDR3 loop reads CASSLVAQQETQYF. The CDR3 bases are TGTGCCAGCAGCTTGGTGGCACAACAAGAGACCCAGTACTTC.

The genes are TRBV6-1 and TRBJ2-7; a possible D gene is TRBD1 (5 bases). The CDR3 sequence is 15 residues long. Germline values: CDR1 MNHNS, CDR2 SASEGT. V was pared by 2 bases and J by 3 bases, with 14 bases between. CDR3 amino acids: CASSETRQIFYEQYF. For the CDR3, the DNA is TGTGCCAGCAGTGAAACGCGACAGATTTTCTACGAGCAGTACTTC.

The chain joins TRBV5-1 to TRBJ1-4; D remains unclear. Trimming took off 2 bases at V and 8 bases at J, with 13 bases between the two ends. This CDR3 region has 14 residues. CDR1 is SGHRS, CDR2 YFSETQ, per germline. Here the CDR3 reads CASSFRGSGEKLFF. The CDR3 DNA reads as TGCGCCAGCAGCTTCCGGGGATCGGGGGAAAAACTGTTTTTT.

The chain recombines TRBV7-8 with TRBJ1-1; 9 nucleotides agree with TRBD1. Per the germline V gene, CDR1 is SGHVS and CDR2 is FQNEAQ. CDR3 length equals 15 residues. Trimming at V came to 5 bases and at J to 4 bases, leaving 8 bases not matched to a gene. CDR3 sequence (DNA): TGTGCCAGCAGCGCCCACAGGGGGCGGATCACTGAAGCTTTCTTT. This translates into CASSAHRGRITEAFF.

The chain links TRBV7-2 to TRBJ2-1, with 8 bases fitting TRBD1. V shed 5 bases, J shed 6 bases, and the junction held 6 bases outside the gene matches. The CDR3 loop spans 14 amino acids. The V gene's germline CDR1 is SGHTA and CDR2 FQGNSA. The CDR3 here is CASSLSGTGNEQFF. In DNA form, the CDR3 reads TGTGCCAGCAGCCTTTCCGGGACAGGCAATGAGCAGTTCTTC.

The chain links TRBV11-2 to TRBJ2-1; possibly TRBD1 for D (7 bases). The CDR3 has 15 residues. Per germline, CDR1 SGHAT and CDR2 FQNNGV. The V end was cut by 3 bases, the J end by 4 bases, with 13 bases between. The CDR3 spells CASSLEGAGYNEQFF. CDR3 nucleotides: TGTGCCAGCAGCTTGGAGGGGGCGGGTTACAATGAGCAGTTCTTC.

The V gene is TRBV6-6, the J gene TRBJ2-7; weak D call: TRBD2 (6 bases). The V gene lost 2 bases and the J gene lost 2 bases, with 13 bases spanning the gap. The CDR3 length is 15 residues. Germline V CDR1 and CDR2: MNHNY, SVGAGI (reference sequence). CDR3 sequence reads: CASSYNGGGAYEQYF. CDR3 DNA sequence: TGTGCCAGCAGTTACAATGGGGGAGGCGCCTACGAGCAGTACTTC.

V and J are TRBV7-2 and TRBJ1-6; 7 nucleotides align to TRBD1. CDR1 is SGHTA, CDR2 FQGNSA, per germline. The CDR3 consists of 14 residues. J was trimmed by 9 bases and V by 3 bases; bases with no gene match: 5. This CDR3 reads CASSFRDSGSPLHF. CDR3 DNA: TGTGCCAGCAGCTTTAGGGACAGCGGTTCACCCCTCCACTTT.